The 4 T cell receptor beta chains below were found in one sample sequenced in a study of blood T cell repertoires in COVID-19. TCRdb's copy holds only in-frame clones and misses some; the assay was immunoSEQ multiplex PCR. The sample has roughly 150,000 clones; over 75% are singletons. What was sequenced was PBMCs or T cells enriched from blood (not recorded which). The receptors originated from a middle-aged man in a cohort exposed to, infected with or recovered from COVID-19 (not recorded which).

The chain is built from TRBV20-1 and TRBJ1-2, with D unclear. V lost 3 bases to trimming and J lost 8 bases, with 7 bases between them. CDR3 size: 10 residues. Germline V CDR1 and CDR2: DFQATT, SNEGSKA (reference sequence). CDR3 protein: CSASGSGYTF. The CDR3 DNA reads TGCAGTGCTAGTGGGAGCGGCTACACCTTC.

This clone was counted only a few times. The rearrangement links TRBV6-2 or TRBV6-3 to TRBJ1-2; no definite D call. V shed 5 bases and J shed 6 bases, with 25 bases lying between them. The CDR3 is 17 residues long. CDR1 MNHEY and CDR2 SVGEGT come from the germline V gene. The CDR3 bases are TGTGCCAGCAGTATAGGTGCCCTCGCCCAAAGGAGTAATGGCTACACCTTC. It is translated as CASSIGALAQRSNGYTF.

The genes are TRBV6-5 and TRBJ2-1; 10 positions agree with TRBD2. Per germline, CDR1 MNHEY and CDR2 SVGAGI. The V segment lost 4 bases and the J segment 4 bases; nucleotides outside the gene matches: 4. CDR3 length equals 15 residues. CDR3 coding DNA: TGTGCCAGCAGTTGGACTAGCGGAGAGTACAATGAGCAGTTCTTC. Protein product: CASSWTSGEYNEQFF.

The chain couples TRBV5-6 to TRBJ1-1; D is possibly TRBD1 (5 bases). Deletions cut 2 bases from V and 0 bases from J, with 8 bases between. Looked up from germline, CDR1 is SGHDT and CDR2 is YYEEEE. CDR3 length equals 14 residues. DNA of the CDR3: TGTGCCAGCAGCTTAGGGGTGATGAACACTGAAGCTTTCTTT. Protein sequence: CASSLGVMNTEAFF.